This paragraph reports one T cell receptor beta chain. The CDR3 has 14 residues. Germline V gene lookup returns CDR1 SGHRS and CDR2 YFSETQ. Between the trimmed V and J ends, which lost 5 bases and 4 bases, there was a span of 15 bases. These data belong to a study of blood T cell repertoires in COVID-19. The wider study: Donors in the United States, Italy and Spain gave samples during acute or convalescent COVID-19. Sources were T cells, B-cell-depleted T cells, or PBMCs; the material itself was cDNA or gDNA.

Data came from immunoSEQ multiplex PCR; TCRdb stores just in-frame clones and leaves some out. The repertoire holds around 270,000 clones, with about 89% as singletons. The sequence derives from a man aged 40-55 years with acute or convalescent COVID-19. Specimen: peripheral blood. This sequence joins TRBV5-1 and TRBJ1-2; D gene unclear. CDR3 DNA sequence: TGCGCCAGCAGTTACAATACAGCATTCTATGGCTACACCTTC. It translates to CASSYNTAFYGYTF. The full variable domain, its missing parts supplied by reference TRBV5-1 and TRBJ1-2, is KAGVTQTPRYLIKTRGQQVTLSCSPISGHRSVSWYQQTPGQGLQFLFEYFSETQRNKGNFPGRFSGRQFSNSRSEMNVSTLELGDSALYLCASSYNTAFYGYTFGSGTRLTVV.